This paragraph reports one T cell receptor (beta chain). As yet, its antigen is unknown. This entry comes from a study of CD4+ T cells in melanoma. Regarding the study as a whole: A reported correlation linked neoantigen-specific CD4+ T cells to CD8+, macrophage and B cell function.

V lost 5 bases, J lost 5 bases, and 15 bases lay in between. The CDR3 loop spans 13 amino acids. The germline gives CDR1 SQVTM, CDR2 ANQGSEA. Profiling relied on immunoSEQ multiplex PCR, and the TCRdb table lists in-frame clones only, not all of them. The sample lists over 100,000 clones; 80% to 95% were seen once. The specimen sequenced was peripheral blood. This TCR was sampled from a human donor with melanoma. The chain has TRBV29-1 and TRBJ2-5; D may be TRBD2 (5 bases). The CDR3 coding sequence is TGCAGCGTTAACCCCTATAGAGGGGAGACCCAGTACTTC. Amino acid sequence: CSVNPYRGETQYF.